Listed here are 17 T cell receptor beta chains from one sample, sequenced in a study of blood T cell repertoires in COVID-19. Clones were read by immunoSEQ multiplex PCR, and TCRdb kept only the in-frame ones, dropping some. The sample consists of approximately 240,000 clones, 84% of them appearing once. Sequencing was performed on peripheral blood. The receptors shown here come from a man aged 50-59 years with acute or convalescent COVID-19.

The chain recombines TRBV7-6 with TRBJ1-1; maybe TRBD1 (6 bases). The CDR3 sequence is 12 residues long. Trimming removed 2 bases from V and 12 bases from J, with 13 bases in between. CDR1 and CDR2 from the germline V gene are SGHVS and FNYEAQ. This chain's CDR3 is CASSLYTGIPFF. CDR3 nucleotides: TGTGCCAGCAGCTTATACACAGGGATACCTTTCTTT.

The chain carries TRBV4-1 and TRBJ1-5, with 9 bases matching TRBD1. Germline V gene lookup returns CDR1 MGHRA and CDR2 YSYEKL. J gave up 6 bases and V 4 bases, and 7 bases lay outside the gene matches. This CDR3 has 15 amino acids. The CDR3: CASSRWGQGPQPQHF. CDR3 bases: TGCGCCAGCAGCCGGTGGGGACAGGGTCCTCAGCCCCAGCATTTT.

This sequence joins TRBV5-6 and TRBJ2-1; maybe TRBD2 (6 bases). The V gene lost 6 bases and the J gene lost 4 bases, with 14 bases spanning the gap. Per germline, CDR1 SGHDT and CDR2 YYEEEE. The CDR3 consists of 14 residues. In nucleotides, the CDR3 is TGTGCCAGCACCCCGGGACTTGAATACAATGAGCAGTTCTTC. It specifies CASTPGLEYNEQFF.

The chain couples TRBV19 to TRBJ2-3; 7 bases align to TRBD2. J was trimmed by 3 bases and V by 4 bases; bases with no gene match: 4. This CDR3 is built from 14 residues. Germline lookup yields CDR1 LNHDA and CDR2 SQIVND (reference sequence). This CDR3 reads CASSSGRVTDTQYF. In DNA form, the CDR3 reads TGTGCCAGTAGTAGCGGGAGAGTAACAGATACGCAGTATTTT.

The V gene is TRBV7-8, the J gene TRBJ2-5; TRBD1 matches at 8 bases. CDR3 length equals 14 residues. Germline V lookup: CDR1 SGHVS, CDR2 FQNEAQ. The trim removed 2 bases at V and 4 bases at J, leaving 3 bases unmatched. The CDR3 region is CASSLLTGVETQYF. CDR3 in DNA: TGTGCCAGCAGCTTATTGACAGGGGTAGAGACCCAGTACTTC. Using reference TRBV7-8 and TRBJ2-5 for the parts outside the CDR3, the full variable domain is GAGVSQSPRYKVAKRGQDVALRCDPISGHVSLFWYQQALGQGPEFLTYFQNEAQLDKSGLPSDRFFAERPEGSVSTLKIQRTQQEDSAVYLCASSLLTGVETQYFGPGTRLLVL.

The chain recombines TRBV5-1 with TRBJ2-6; D might be TRBD2 (6 bases). Per the germline V gene, CDR1 is SGHRS and CDR2 is YFSETQ. V was shortened by 1 base and J by 0 bases, with 11 bases between the two germline ends. The CDR3 is 17 residues long. The CDR3 region is CASSLSGGSSGANVLTF. In nucleotides, the CDR3 is TGCGCCAGCAGCTTGTCCGGGGGATCCTCTGGGGCCAACGTCCTGACTTTC.

V and J are TRBV3-1 (or the pseudogene TRBV3-2) and TRBJ1-4; D is ambiguous. The CDR3 has 13 amino acids. Germline V lookup: CDR1 LGHDT, CDR2 YNNKEL (reference sequence). V dropped 5 bases and J dropped 7 bases, with 11 bases sitting between them. The CDR3 sequence is CASSVLEGEKLFF. In DNA form, the CDR3 reads TGTGCCAGCAGCGTACTGGAGGGTGAAAAACTGTTTTTT.

The chain uses TRBV27 and TRBJ2-5; TRBD2 agrees at 7 bases. Germline V gene sequence: CDR1 MNHEY, CDR2 SMNVEV (reference sequence). Trimming took 7 bases from V and 3 from J; bases not matched to a gene: 14. CDR3 size: 16 residues. The CDR3 DNA is TGTGCCAGCAAGCCCGGTCTAGCGGCCTACAAAGAGACCCAGTACTTC. Translated: CASKPGLAAYKETQYF.

V and J are TRBV5-1 and TRBJ2-7; maybe TRBD2 (5 bases). Deletions cut 0 bases from V and 7 bases from J, with 17 bases between. The germline V gene has CDR1 SGHRS and CDR2 YFSETQ. The length of the CDR3 is 15 residues. Here the CDR3 DNA reads TGCGCCAGCAGCTTGGGGGCGGGTGCCCCTTGGGAGCAGTACTTC. Protein sequence: CASSLGAGAPWEQYF. Using reference TRBV5-1 and TRBJ2-7 for the parts outside the CDR3, the full variable domain is KAGVTQTPRYLIKTRGQQVTLSCSPISGHRSVSWYQQTPGQGLQFLFEYFSETQRNKGNFPGRFSGRQFSNSRSEMNVSTLELGDSALYLCASSLGAGAPWEQYFGPGTRLTVT.

The DNA for the CDR3 is TGCAGCGTTGAAGGCAGGGGGGAAATTAAACGAGATACGCAGTATTTT. As protein: CSVEGRGEIKRDTQYF. The chain employs TRBV29-1 and TRBJ2-3; D is possibly TRBD1 (7 bases). The CDR3 spans 16 residues. CDR1 and CDR2 from the germline V gene are SQVTM and ANQGSEA. With 1 base removed from V and 5 bases from J, the gap between germline ends came to 19 bases.

The chain links TRBV28 to TRBJ2-3; weak D call: TRBD2 (6 bases). V was pared by 1 base and J by 2 bases, with 13 bases between. The CDR3 covers 16 residues. Per germline, CDR1 MDHEN and CDR2 SYDVKM. Written as DNA, the CDR3 is TGTGCCAGCAGTTTATTACGGGAGCCTGTCACAGATACGCAGTATTTT. Translating gives CASSLLREPVTDTQYF.

This chain connects TRBV12-3 or TRBV12-4 to TRBJ1-2; D is undetermined. V lost 1 base, J lost 6 bases, and 9 bases lay in between. The CDR3 is 13 amino acids. The CDR3 reads CASSLVGRDGYTF. The CDR3 DNA reads TGTGCCAGCAGTTTAGTGGGGAGGGATGGCTACACCTTC.

V is TRBV5-1 and J is TRBJ2-5; D unresolved. CDR1 and CDR2 (germline): SGHRS, YFSETQ. Trimming cost V 4 bases and J 5 bases, with 12 bases left between them. The CDR3 spans 13 residues. The CDR3 DNA reads as TGCGCCAGCAGCCTAGGCTTGAGTGAGACCCAGTACTTC. The encoded protein is CASSLGLSETQYF.

The chain has TRBV7-6 and TRBJ2-6; TRBD1 agrees at 7 bases. Germline CDR1 is SGHVS and CDR2 is FNYEAQ. CDR3 size: 17 residues. Trimming removed 0 bases from V and 0 bases from J; junction bases left unmatched: 2. This CDR3 is CASSLAGTASGANVLTF. CDR3 sequence (DNA): TGTGCCAGCAGCTTAGCGGGGACAGCCTCTGGGGCCAACGTCCTGACTTTC.

The sample holds many counts of this clone. The V gene is TRBV9, the J gene TRBJ1-2, with unresolved D. CDR3 length: 12 residues. Germline CDR1 SGDLS, CDR2 YYNGEE. With 3 bases removed from V and 7 bases from J, the gap between germline ends came to 10 bases. The CDR3 loop reads CASSDEARGYTF. DNA for the CDR3: TGTGCCAGCAGCGATGAGGCCCGTGGCTACACCTTC.

This chain uses TRBV9 with TRBJ2-1, with 12 bases aligning to TRBD2. Trimming removed 0 bases from V and 9 bases from J; junction bases left unmatched: 10. The CDR3 length is 17 residues. The germline V gene has CDR1 SGDLS and CDR2 YYNGEE. The CDR3 loop is CASSVGALAGGQAEQFF. For the CDR3, the DNA is TGTGCCAGCAGCGTAGGAGCTCTAGCGGGAGGGCAGGCTGAGCAGTTCTTC.

This chain joins TRBV5-4 and TRBJ1-6; 8 bases line up with TRBD1. Trimming took 0 bases from V and 13 from J; bases not matched to a gene: 0. This CDR3 is 12 amino acids long. Germline V gene sequence: CDR1 SGHNT, CDR2 YYREEE (reference sequence). The CDR3 loop reads CASSLGTGPLHF. The CDR3 coding sequence is TGTGCCAGCAGCTTGGGGACAGGGCCCCTCCACTTT.